This TCR beta chain was identified during a study of response to subunit inactivated influenza vaccine. TCRdb re-called the RT-PCR reads through MiXCR, storing one row per CDR3 protein. The table has 500,000 or so distinct CDR3 sequences, more than 15% seen once; the top ten hold roughly 3.1%. This clonotype showed up just a few times. Its matching antigen is unknown. Germline CDR1 MNHEY, CDR2 SVGEGT. The CDR3 has 15 amino acids. Trimming took off 2 bases at V and 2 bases at J, with 10 bases between the two ends. General study points: Authors suggested each seasonal influenza vaccination recruits few new T cells.

V and J are TRBV6-2 or TRBV6-3 and TRBJ1-5; D not resolved. The specimen was CD4+ T cells sorted from PBMCs, collected roughly 24 months after vaccination. This receptor was obtained from a man between 50 and 69 years old who received an inactivated influenza vaccine. DNA for the CDR3: TGTGCCAGCAGTTACGGTCAGTTGGGCAATCAGCCCCAGCATTTT. Translated, it gives CASSYGQLGNQPQHF.